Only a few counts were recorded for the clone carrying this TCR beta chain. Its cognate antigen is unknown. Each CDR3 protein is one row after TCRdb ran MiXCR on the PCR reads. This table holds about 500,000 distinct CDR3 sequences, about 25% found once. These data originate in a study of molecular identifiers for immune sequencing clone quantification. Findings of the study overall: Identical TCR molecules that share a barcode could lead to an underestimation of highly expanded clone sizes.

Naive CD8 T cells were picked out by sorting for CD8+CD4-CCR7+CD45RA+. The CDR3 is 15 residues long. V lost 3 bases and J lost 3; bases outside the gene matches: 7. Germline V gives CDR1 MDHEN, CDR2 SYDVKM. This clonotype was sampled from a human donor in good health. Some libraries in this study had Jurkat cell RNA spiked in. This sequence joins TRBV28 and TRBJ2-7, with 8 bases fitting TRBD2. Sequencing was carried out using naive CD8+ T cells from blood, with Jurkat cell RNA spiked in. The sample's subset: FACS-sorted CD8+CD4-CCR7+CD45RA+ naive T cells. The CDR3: CASSFSLAGFYEQYF. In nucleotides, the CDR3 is TGTGCCAGCAGTTTCTCGCTAGCGGGCTTCTACGAGCAGTACTTC.